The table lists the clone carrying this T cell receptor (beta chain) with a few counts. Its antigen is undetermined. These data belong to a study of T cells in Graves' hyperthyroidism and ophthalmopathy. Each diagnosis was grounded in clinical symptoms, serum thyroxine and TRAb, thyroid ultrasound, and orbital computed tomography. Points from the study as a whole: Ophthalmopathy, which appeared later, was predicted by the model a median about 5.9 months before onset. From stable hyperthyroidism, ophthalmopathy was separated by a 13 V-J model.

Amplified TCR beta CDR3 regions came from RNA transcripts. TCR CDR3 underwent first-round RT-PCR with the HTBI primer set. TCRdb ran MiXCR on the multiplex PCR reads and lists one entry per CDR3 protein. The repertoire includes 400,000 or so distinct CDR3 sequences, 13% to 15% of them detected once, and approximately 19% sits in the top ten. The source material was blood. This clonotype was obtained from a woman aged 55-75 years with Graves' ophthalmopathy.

CDR3 sequence reads: CATSDPFSESDRNEQFF. In DNA form, the CDR3 reads TGTGCCACCAGTGACCCCTTTAGCGAGAGTGATAGAAATGAGCAGTTCTTC. This chain uses TRBV24-1 with TRBJ2-1, with a possible D match to TRBD2 (5 bases). Germline V gene sequence: CDR1 KGHDR, CDR2 SFDVKD. CDR3 length: 17 residues. The V end was cut by 4 bases, the J end by 7 bases, with 22 bases between.